The clone carrying this T cell receptor beta chain appeared many times. What it recognizes is unknown. The record originates from a study of T cells after yellow fever vaccination. Study results and caveats: High-abundance clonotypes from the bulk population could contaminate FACS-sorted repertoires. Some clonotypes were seen in both the CD4 and the CD8 compartments. These made up a small share and likely arose from convergent recombination. The secondary response was weaker, and its peak arrived faster, on day 5 versus 15.

5'RACE template switching added a universal primer site and UMIs to TCR cDNA. TCRdb analysed the 5' RACE reads with MiXCR anew, one entry per CDR3 protein. The table has around 310,000 distinct CDR3 sequences, over 3.5% seen once. The junction had 9 bases not matched to a gene; V was cut back by 5 bases and J by 8 bases. Germline assignment: CDR1 SGHVS and CDR2 FQNEAQ. The CDR3 loop spans 15 amino acids. The TCR originated in a man in his late teens or twenties who received the YFV17D yellow fever vaccine. The source was PBMCs, collected 15 days after the yellow fever booster vaccination. The chain has TRBV7-8 and TRBJ1-2; 12 bases fit TRBD1. Here the CDR3 reads CASSPEGQGARGYTF. CDR3 nucleotide sequence: TGTGCCAGCAGCCCTGAGGGACAGGGGGCCCGCGGCTACACCTTC.